This paragraph reports one T cell receptor beta chain. The antigen remains unidentified. The sample is drawn from a study of graft-versus-host responses after intestinal transplantation. Study-wide results and caveats: Allografts carried high graft-versus-host to host-versus-graft clonal ratios in patients having graft-donor T cell macrochimerism.

The CDR3 loop spans 13 amino acids. V shed 8 bases, J shed 0 bases, and the junction held 1 base outside the gene matches. In germline, CDR1 is SGHTA, CDR2 FQGNSA. The method was immunoSEQ multiplex PCR; TCRdb's version includes in-frame clones alone and lacks a portion of them. In the table there are about 12,000 clones, about 80% of which are singletons. Lymphocytes (intraepithelial and lamina propria) were released by processing the graft tissue. The sequences come from ileum tissue, collected roughly 4.5 months after intestinal transplantation. The rearrangement joins TRBV7-2 to TRBJ2-1, with 7 bases that match TRBD2. The TCR sequence derives from a human patient who received an intestinal transplant, so some T cells may come from the graft donor. CDR3 DNA sequence: TGTGCCAGCCGCGGGAGCTCCTACAATGAGCAGTTCTTC. This translates into CASRGSSYNEQFF.